The 7 T cell receptor beta chains below were found in one sample sequenced in a study of shared clonotypes between healthy human individuals. Assay: immunoSEQ multiplex PCR; the TCRdb copy retains only in-frame clones and omits some. The sample records fewer than 600,000 clones, around 75% being singletons. Sequenced input: PBMCs. Every receptor here comes from a woman in her thirties or forties in good health. Some clones in this sample may be carry-over from other donors' samples.

The V call is TRBV7-9, the J call TRBJ2-7; 7 bases align to TRBD2. V shed 3 bases, J shed 4 bases, and the junction held 3 bases outside the gene matches. The CDR3 consists of 13 residues. Germline assignment: CDR1 SEHNR and CDR2 FQNEAQ (reference sequence). CDR3 coding DNA: TGTGCCAGCAGCTTCTCTAGCGGATACGAGCAGTACTTC. It specifies CASSFSSGYEQYF.

The chain is built from TRBV15 and TRBJ2-5; unclear D gene. Germline V lookup: CDR1 LNHNV, CDR2 YYDKDF (reference sequence). The CDR3 consists of 17 residues. With 1 base removed from V and 7 bases from J, the gap between germline ends came to 22 bases. For the CDR3, the DNA is TGTGCCACCAGCAGAGTAAGCTATGAGACCGCCGGCGGGACCCAGTACTTC. Its protein product is CATSRVSYETAGGTQYF. Looking up the rest from reference TRBV15 and TRBJ2-5 gives the full variable domain: DAMVIQNPRYQVTQFGKPVTLSCSQTLNHNVMYWYQQKSSQAPKLLFHYYDKDFNNEADTPDNFQSRRPNTSFCFLDIRSPGLGDTAMYLCATSRVSYETAGGTQYFGPGTRLLVL.

The chain joins TRBV28 to TRBJ2-3, with D possibly matching TRBD2 (6 bases). The CDR3 runs to 13 residues. The germline CDR1 and CDR2 sequences are MDHEN and SYDVKM. Trimming stripped 10 bases from V and 3 bases from J, with 14 bases between. Here the CDR3 reads CAIQEEGTDTQYF. The CDR3 bases are TGTGCCATCCAGGAGGAGGGTACAGATACGCAGTATTTT.

The chain carries TRBV29-1 and TRBJ2-1, with 10 bases identical to TRBD1. V lost 4 bases and J lost 4; bases outside the gene matches: 4. From germline, CDR1 is SQVTM and CDR2 ANQGSEA. The CDR3 covers 14 residues. CDR3 DNA: TGCAGCGTTGTCCGGACAGGGGGTTACAATGAGCAGTTCTTC. It specifies CSVVRTGGYNEQFF.

J is TRBJ2-1 and V is TRBV28; 14 bases fit TRBD2. Germline V lookup: CDR1 MDHEN, CDR2 SYDVKM. The J segment lost 9 bases and the V segment lost 6 bases, leaving 10 bases of the junction unmatched. The CDR3 has 16 residues. CDR3 DNA sequence: TGTGCCAGCAGCCTCCCCGGGACTAGCGGGAGCGCTGAGCAGTTCTTC. Its protein product is CASSLPGTSGSAEQFF.

The chain uses TRBV9 and TRBJ2-1; D may correspond to TRBD1 or TRBD2 (6 bases each). The CDR3 covers 17 residues. The germline V gene has CDR1 SGDLS and CDR2 YYNGEE. Trimming cost V 4 bases and J 7 bases, with 24 bases left between them. CDR3 in amino acids: CASSPRGRDGAGNEQFF. The CDR3 coding sequence is TGTGCCAGCAGCCCCCGGGGGCGGGACGGGGCGGGGAATGAGCAGTTCTTC.

V and J are TRBV29-1 and TRBJ2-5; TRBD2 matches 8 bases. With the DNA end fitting TRBJ2-7 better, the J assignment may be wrong. CDR3 length: 13 residues. Germline assignment: CDR1 SQVTM and CDR2 ANQGSEA. The CDR3 spells CSVRGRLTFEQYF. CDR3 in DNA: TGCAGCGTCCGCGGGAGGTTGACTTTCGAGCAGTACTTC.